This TCR beta chain was profiled in a study of graft-versus-host responses after intestinal transplantation. Turning to the study itself: Anti-thymocyte globulin was used for induction in all recipients, who then took tacrolimus and steroids for 3 to 4 years. Study-level results: Present in recipient marrow, GvH clones included some that appeared first in ileum or blood. Association was observed between peak circulating GvH clone levels and early post-transplant HvG declines.

As to this clone: What it binds is unknown.

Germline CDR1 reads MRHNA; CDR2 reads SNTAGT. The CDR3 has 15 residues. The ends lost 4 bases at V and 1 base at J; junction bases unmatched: 4. Clones were read by immunoSEQ multiplex PCR, and TCRdb kept only the in-frame ones, dropping some. Among more than 90,000 clones listed, about 93% were seen once. The J gene is TRBJ2-3, the V gene TRBV6-4; 8 bases are shared with TRBD2. The input for sequencing was unstimulated CD8+ T cells sorted from spleen or lymph node cells, taken before intestinal transplant. The source of this sequence is a human donor who received an intestinal transplant. DNA of the CDR3: TGTGCCAGCAGTGGGACAGCGGGAGGCACAGATACGCAGTATTTT. Translation gives CASSGTAGGTDTQYF.